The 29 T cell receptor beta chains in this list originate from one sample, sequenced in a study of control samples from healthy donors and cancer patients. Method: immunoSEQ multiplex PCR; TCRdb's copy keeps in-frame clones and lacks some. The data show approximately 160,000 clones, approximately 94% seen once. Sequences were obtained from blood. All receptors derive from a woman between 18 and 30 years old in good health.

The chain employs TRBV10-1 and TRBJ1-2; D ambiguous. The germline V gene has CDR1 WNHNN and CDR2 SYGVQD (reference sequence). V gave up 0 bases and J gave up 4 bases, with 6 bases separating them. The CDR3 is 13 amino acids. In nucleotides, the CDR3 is TGCGCCAGCAGTGAGTCGCTTCTCTATGGCTACACCTTC. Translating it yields CASSESLLYGYTF.

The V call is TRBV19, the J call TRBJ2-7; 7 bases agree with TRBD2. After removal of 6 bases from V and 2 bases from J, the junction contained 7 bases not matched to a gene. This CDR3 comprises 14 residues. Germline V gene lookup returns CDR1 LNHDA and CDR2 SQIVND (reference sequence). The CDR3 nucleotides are TGTGCCAGTAGGGCGGCTAGCGGTGCCTACGAGCAGTACTTC. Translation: CASRAASGAYEQYF.

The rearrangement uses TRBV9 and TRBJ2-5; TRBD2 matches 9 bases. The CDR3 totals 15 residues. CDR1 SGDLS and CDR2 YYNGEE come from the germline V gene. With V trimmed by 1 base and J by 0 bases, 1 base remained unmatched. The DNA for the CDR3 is TGTGCCAGCAGCGTACTAGCGGGGTACCAAGAGACCCAGTACTTC. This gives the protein CASSVLAGYQETQYF.

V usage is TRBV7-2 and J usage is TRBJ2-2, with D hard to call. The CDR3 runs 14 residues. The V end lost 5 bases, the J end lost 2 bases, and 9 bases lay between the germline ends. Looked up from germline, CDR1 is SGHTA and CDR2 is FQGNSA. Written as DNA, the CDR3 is TGTGCCAGCAGCAAGGACCCCAACACCGGGGAGCTGTTTTTT. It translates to CASSKDPNTGELFF. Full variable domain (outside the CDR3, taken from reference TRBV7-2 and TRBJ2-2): GAGVSQSPSNKVTEKGKDVELRCDPISGHTALYWYRQSLGQGLEFLIYFQGNSAPDKSGLPSDRFSAERTGGSVSTLTIQRTQQEDSAVYLCASSKDPNTGELFFGEGSRLTVL.

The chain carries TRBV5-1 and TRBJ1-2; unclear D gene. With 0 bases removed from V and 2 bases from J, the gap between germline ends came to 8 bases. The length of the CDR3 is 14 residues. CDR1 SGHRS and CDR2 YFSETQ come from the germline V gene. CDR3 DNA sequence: TGCGCCAGCAGCTTGGAACCGATCAACTATGGCTACACCTTC. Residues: CASSLEPINYGYTF. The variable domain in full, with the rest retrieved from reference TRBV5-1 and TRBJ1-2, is KAGVTQTPRYLIKTRGQQVTLSCSPISGHRSVSWYQQTPGQGLQFLFEYFSETQRNKGNFPGRFSGRQFSNSRSEMNVSTLELGDSALYLCASSLEPINYGYTFGSGTRLTVV.

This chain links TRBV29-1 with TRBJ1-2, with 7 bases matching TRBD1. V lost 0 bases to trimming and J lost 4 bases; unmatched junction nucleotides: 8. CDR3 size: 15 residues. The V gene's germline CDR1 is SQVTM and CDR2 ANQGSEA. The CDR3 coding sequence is TGCAGCGTTGAAGATCTTAGGACAGGAGTCTATGGCTACACCTTC. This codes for CSVEDLRTGVYGYTF.

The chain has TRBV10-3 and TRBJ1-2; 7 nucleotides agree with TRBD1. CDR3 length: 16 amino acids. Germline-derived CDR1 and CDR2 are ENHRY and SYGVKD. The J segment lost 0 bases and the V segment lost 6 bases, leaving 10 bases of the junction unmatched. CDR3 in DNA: TGTGCCATCAGGAGGGACAGCTCAAAAGCTAACTATGGCTACACCTTC. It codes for CAIRRDSSKANYGYTF.

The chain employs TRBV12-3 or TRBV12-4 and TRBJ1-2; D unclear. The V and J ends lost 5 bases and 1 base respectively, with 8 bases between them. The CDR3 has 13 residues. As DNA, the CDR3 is TGTGCCAGCAGTCCCGGGATTAACTATGGCTACACCTTC. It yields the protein CASSPGINYGYTF.

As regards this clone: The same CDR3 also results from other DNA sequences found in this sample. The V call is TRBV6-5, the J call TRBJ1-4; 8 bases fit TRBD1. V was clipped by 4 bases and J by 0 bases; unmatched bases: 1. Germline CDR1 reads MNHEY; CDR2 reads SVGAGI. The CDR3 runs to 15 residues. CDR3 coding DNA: TGTGCCAGCAGTTCGACAGGGGCAACTAATGAAAAACTGTTTTTT. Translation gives CASSSTGATNEKLFF.

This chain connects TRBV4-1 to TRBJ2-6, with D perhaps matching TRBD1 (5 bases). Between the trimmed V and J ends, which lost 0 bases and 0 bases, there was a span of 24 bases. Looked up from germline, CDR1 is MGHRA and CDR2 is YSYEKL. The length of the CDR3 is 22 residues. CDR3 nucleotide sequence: TGCGCCAGCAGCCAAGATCTTGTCAGGGAAGAGTGGGGATACTCTGGGGCCAACGTCCTGACTTTC. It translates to CASSQDLVREEWGYSGANVLTF.

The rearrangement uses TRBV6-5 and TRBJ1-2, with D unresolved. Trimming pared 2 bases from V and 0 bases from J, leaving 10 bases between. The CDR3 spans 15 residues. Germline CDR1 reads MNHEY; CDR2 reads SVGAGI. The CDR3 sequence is CASSYGEATNYGYTF. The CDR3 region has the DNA TGTGCCAGCAGTTACGGGGAGGCTACTAACTATGGCTACACCTTC.

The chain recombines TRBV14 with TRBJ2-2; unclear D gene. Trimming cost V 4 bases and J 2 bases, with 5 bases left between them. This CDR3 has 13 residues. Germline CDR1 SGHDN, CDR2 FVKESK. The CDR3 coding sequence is TGTGCCAGCAGCCCTGCCAACACCGGGGAGCTGTTTTTT. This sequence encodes CASSPANTGELFF.

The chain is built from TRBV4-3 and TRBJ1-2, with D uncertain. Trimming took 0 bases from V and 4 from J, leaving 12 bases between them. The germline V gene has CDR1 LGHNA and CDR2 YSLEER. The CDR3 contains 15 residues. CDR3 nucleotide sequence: TGCGCCAGCAGCCAAGATGAGGCGGGCGGCTATGGCTACACCTTC. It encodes CASSQDEAGGYGYTF.

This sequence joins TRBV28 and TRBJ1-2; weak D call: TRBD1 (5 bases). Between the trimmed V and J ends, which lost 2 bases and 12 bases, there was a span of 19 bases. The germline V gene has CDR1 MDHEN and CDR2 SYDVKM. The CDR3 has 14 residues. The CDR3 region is CASSLNREGDLNTF. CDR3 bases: TGTGCCAGCAGTTTAAACCGCGAAGGGGATCTTAACACCTTC.

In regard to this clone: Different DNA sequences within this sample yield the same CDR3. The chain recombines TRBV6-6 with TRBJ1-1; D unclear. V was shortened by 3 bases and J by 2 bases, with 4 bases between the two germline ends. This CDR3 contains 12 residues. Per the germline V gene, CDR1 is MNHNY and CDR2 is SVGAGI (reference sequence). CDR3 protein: CASSYSNTEAFF. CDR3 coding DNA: TGTGCCAGCAGTTATTCTAACACTGAAGCTTTCTTT.

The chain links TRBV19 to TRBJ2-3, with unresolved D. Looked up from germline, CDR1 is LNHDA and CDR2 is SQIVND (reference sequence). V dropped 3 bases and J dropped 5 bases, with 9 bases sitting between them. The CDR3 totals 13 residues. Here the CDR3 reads CASSINGGDTQYF. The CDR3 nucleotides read TGTGCCAGTAGTATCAATGGCGGAGATACGCAGTATTTT. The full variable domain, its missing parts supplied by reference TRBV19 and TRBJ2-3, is DGGITQSPKYLFRKEGQNVTLSCEQNLNHDAMYWYRQDPGQGLRLIYYSQIVNDFQKGDIAEGYSVSREKKESFPLTVTSAQKNPTAFYLCASSINGGDTQYFGPGTRLTVL.

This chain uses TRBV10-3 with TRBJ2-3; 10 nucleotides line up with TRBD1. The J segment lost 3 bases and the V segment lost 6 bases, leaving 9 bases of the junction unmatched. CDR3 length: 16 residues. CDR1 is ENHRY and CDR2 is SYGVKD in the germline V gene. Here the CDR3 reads CAIRKERDRGTDTQYF. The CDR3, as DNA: TGTGCCATCAGAAAAGAGAGGGACAGGGGAACAGATACGCAGTATTTT.

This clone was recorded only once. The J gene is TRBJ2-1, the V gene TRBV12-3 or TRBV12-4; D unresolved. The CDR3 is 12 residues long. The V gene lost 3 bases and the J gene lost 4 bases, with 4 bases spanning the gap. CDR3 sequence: CASSLWYNEQFF. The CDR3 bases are TGTGCCAGCAGTTTGTGGTACAATGAGCAGTTCTTC.

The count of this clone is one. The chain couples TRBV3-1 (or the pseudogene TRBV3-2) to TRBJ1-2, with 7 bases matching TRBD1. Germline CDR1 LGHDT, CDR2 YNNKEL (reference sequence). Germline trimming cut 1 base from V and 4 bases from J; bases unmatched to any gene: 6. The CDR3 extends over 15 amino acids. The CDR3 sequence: CASSQGTGHGYGYTF. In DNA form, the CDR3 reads TGTGCCAGCAGCCAAGGGACAGGCCACGGCTATGGCTACACCTTC.

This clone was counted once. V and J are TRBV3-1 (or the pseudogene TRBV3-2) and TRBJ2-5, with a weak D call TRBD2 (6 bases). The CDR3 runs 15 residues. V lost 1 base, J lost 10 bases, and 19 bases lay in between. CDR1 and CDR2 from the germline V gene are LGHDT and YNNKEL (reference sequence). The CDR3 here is CASSQATPAMGGQYF. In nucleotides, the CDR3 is TGTGCCAGCAGCCAAGCGACACCAGCAATGGGGGGCCAGTACTTC.

The CDR3 sequence is CASSQVFLNREQYF. The CDR3 DNA reads as TGCGCCAGCAGCCAAGTATTCCTTAACAGGGAGCAGTACTTC. The rearrangement joins TRBV4-3 to TRBJ2-7, with D possibly being TRBD1 (5 bases). There are 14 residues in the CDR3. The germline V gene encodes CDR1 LGHNA and CDR2 YSLEER. With 1 base removed from V and 7 bases from J, the gap between germline ends came to 14 bases.

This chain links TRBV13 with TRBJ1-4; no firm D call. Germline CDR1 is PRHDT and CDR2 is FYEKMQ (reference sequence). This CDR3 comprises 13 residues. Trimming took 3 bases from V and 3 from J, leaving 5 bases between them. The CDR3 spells CASSLDPNEKLFF. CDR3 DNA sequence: TGTGCCAGCAGCTTGGACCCTAATGAAAAACTGTTTTTT.

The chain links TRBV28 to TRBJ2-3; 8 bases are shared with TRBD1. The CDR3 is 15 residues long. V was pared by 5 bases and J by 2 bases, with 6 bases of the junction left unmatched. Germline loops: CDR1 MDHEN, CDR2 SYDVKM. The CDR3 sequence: CASSTRDRSTDTQYF. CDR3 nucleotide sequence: TGTGCCAGCAGTACTCGGGACAGGTCCACAGATACGCAGTATTTT.

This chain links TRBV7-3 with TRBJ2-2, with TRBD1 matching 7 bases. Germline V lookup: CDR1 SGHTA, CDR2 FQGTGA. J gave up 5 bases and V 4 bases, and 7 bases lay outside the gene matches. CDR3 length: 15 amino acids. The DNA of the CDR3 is TGTGCCAGCAGCTCCCGACAGGGTGGAACCGGGGAGCTGTTTTTT. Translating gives CASSSRQGGTGELFF.

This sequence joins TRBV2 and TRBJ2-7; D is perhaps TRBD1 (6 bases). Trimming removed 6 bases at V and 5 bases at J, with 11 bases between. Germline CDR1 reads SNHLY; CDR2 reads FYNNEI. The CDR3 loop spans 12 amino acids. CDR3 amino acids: CASSLNRDEQYF. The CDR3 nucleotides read TGTGCCAGCAGCCTTAACAGGGACGAGCAGTACTTC.

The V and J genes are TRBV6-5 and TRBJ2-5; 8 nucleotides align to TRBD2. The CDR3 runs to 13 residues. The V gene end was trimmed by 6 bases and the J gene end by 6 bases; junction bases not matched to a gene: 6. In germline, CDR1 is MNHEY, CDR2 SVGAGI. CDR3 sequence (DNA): TGTGCCAGCAGGCGGGGGGACCGGAAGACCCAGTACTTC. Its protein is CASRRGDRKTQYF.

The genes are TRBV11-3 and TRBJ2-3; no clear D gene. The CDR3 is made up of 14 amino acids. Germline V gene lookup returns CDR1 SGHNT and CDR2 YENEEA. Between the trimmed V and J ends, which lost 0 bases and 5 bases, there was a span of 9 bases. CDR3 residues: CASSLEAVEDTQYF. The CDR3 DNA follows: TGTGCCAGCAGCTTAGAGGCGGTGGAAGATACGCAGTATTTT.

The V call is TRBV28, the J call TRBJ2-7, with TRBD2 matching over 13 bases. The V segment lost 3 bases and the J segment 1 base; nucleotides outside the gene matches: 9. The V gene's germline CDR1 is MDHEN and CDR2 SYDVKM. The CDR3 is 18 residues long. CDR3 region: CASSFGTSGTIPSYEQYF. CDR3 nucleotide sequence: TGTGCCAGCAGTTTCGGGACTAGCGGGACCATCCCTTCCTACGAGCAGTACTTC.

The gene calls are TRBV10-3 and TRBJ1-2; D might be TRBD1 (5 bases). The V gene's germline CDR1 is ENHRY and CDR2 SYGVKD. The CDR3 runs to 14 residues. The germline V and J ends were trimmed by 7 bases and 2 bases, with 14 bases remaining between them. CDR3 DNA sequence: TGTGCCATCACCCCCTCAGGGTACAACTATGGCTACACCTTC. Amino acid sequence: CAITPSGYNYGYTF.